These T cell receptor beta chains were read from a single sample in a study of T cell repertoires in cytomegalovirus infection. TCRdb called the reads again in MiXCR, with one record for every CDR3 protein. The table shows 500,000 or so distinct CDR3 sequences, with approximately 15% occurring only once. Sequenced sample: CD8+ T cells from PBMCs. The receptors come from a human donor in good health (CMV status not recorded). Some clones in this sample may be carry-over from other donors' samples. The CDR3 runs from the conserved cysteine through the conserved F or W. Fields, in order: CDR3 protein, V gene, J gene.

CASSYGGFSQETQYF	TRBV28	TRBJ2-5
CASSLARGPESYNEQFF	TRBV7-9	TRBJ2-1
CAMGPGDHNEQFF	TRBV10-3	TRBJ2-1
CSVPPTGTGGYEQYF	TRBV20-1	TRBJ2-7
CASRPTWNTEAFF	TRBV5-6	TRBJ1-1
CASSDTGAAFF	TRBV6-2/TRBV6-3	TRBJ1-1
CASSGETGFYEQYF	TRBV25-1	TRBJ2-7
CASIPSAGPEAFF	TRBV7-8	TRBJ1-1
CASSLDRGRTF	TRBV7-9	TRBJ1-2
CASSYGGSLSYEQYF	TRBV5-1	TRBJ2-7
CASSQTDSYEQYF	TRBV7-2	TRBJ2-7
CASSLAPKAYEQYF	TRBV12-3/TRBV12-4	TRBJ2-7
CASSQGGRHSNQPQHF	TRBV4-1	TRBJ1-5
CASSGARANNQPQHF	TRBV2	TRBJ1-5
CASSRRLAGEYRGHEQFF	TRBV28	TRBJ2-1
CATSHRSGSNQPQHF	TRBV15	TRBJ1-5
CASSPGWGPYEQYF	TRBV19	TRBJ2-7
CASSFSTGNYEQYF	TRBV5-1	TRBJ2-7
CASSIASPTPKRSRNQPQHF	TRBV19	TRBJ1-5
CASSSRPGHAEAFF	TRBV19	TRBJ1-1
CASLPGTGVFYEQYF	TRBV28	TRBJ2-7
CASSESDQPQHF	TRBV10-2	TRBJ1-5
CASSLMGQGGQPQHF	TRBV13	TRBJ1-5
CASSYPPEEAFF	TRBV6-5	TRBJ1-1
CASSVGEVLSTDTQYF	TRBV9	TRBJ2-3
CASSQDRLVDREQFF	TRBV3-1	TRBJ2-1
CASSSNQERYEQYF	TRBV5-4	TRBJ2-7
CASSLGVGGLETQYF	TRBV7-2	TRBJ2-5
CASSLQGARNYGYTF	TRBV7-9	TRBJ1-2
CASGARWGNQPQHF	TRBV2	TRBJ1-5
CASSQGGINNSPLHF	TRBV4-1	TRBJ1-6
CASSGVTRGTAEAFF	TRBV2	TRBJ1-1
CASSQTDTYEQYF	TRBV28	TRBJ2-7
CASSRPGQGYNEQFF	TRBV14	TRBJ2-1
CASSPRTGGETQYF	TRBV7-8	TRBJ2-5
CASSPGAGGSPYEQYF	TRBV5-4	TRBJ2-7
CASSFRVPSLTDQPQHF	TRBV28	TRBJ1-5
CAISKAGQGIYNEQFF	TRBV10-3	TRBJ2-1
CASSYFDRDSSPLHF	TRBV6-6	TRBJ1-6
CASRLKGTPNADTQYF	TRBV6-1	TRBJ2-3
CATSDSRDTALESQFF	TRBV24-1	TRBJ2-1
CATSLKEGREQYF	TRBV15	TRBJ2-7
CASSVADSTGGYTF	TRBV9	TRBJ1-2
CASSTPSSRAYEQYF	TRBV6-6	TRBJ2-7
CASSLEQGVETQYF	TRBV7-8	TRBJ2-5
CASSFGYASGANVLTF	TRBV28	TRBJ2-6
CASSITGTGGFYEQYF	TRBV13	TRBJ2-7
CATRHRSSYNEQFF	TRBV15	TRBJ2-1
CASSLGRRISTDTQYF	TRBV7-2	TRBJ2-3
CARSRGSYEQYF	TRBV2	TRBJ2-7
CASSFLVQDNEQFF	TRBV7-9	TRBJ2-1
CASSWAGGNYGYTF	TRBV12-3/TRBV12-4	TRBJ1-2
CSVEDKRDRRDGYTF	TRBV29-1	TRBJ1-2